This is a list of T cell receptor beta chains from one sample in a study of naive and memory T cell subsets. TCRdb redid the calling of the UMI-ligation and nested PCR reads with MiXCR, one entry per CDR3 protein. The profile shows 120,000 to 150,000 distinct CDR3 sequences, 22% of them singletons. Sequencing was done on a sample of naive CD4+ T cells from blood. All receptors derive from a human donor in good health. Both conserved end residues are part of each CDR3. A D gene is named only where the DNA matches it firmly. Clone size appears in some rows only: once, few, many, or a class for an expanded clone.

TRBV20-1	-	TRBJ2-1	-	TGCAGTGCTAGAGGGGGGGAGGTTTCCTACAATGAGCAGTTCTTC	CSARGGEVSYNEQFF
TRBV6-5	TRBD2	TRBJ2-1	-	TGTGCCAGCAGTTTCAGGACTAGCGGGGATAACAATGAGCAGTTCTTC	CASSFRTSGDNNEQFF
TRBV29-1	TRBD2	TRBJ2-2	-	TGCAGCGTTGAAGGTGGCGGGAGGGCCCCCGGGGAGCTGTTTTTT	CSVEGGGRAPGELFF
TRBV5-1	-	TRBJ2-1	-	TGCGCCAGCAGCGGACTGGGTCCTACCCGAAACAATGAGCAGTTCTTC	CASSGLGPTRNNEQFF
TRBV10-3	TRBD2	TRBJ2-1	few	TGTGCCATCAGTGAGTTGACTAGCGGCAATGAGCAGTTCTTC	CAISELTSGNEQFF
TRBV29-1	TRBD1	TRBJ2-1	-	TGCAGCGTTAACAACAGGGGGCAGGCTAGCAATGAGCAGTTCTTC	CSVNNRGQASNEQFF
TRBV7-2	TRBD1	TRBJ2-5	many	TGTGCCAGCAGCTTCGACAGGGGAGAGACCCAGTACTTC	CASSFDRGETQYF
TRBV28	-	TRBJ2-5	-	TGTGCCAGCAGTATCGTGGAAGAGACCCAGTACTTC	CASSIVEETQYF
TRBV27	-	TRBJ1-1	few	TGTGCCAGCAGATTAGGGGCGTCCATGAACACTGAAGCTTTCTTT	CASRLGASMNTEAFF
TRBV29-1	-	TRBJ1-4	once	TGCAGCGTTTATGACAGCTCTAATGAAAAACTGTTTTTT	CSVYDSSNEKLFF
TRBV24-1	-	TRBJ1-5	few	TGTGCCACCAGCGCTCCGAATAGCAATCAGCCCCAGCATTTT	CATSAPNSNQPQHF
TRBV6-2/TRBV6-3	-	TRBJ1-1	-	TGTGCCAGCAGTTACCCGAGGAGGAACACTGAAGCTTTCTTT	CASSYPRRNTEAFF
TRBV5-3	-	TRBJ2-7	-	TGTGCCAGAAGCTTGGAACCGATCACCTACGAGCAGTACTTC	CARSLEPITYEQYF
TRBV5-1	TRBD2	TRBJ2-1	many	TGCGCCAGCAGCTTGGAACTAGCGGGAATTAACAATGAGCAGTTCTTC	CASSLELAGINNEQFF
TRBV5-1	TRBD1	TRBJ2-7	-	TGCGCCAGCAGCCGAAGACAGGGAAACTACGAGCAGTACTTC	CASSRRQGNYEQYF
TRBV6-1	TRBD2	TRBJ2-1	many	TGTGCCAGCAGTCGTGGGACTAGCGGGAACCATGAGCAGTTCTTC	CASSRGTSGNHEQFF
TRBV5-1	-	TRBJ2-5	-	TGCGCCAGCAGCTTTTTTGGGGCGGAGACCCAGTACTTC	CASSFFGAETQYF
TRBV6-2/TRBV6-3	TRBD1	TRBJ1-1	-	TGTGCCAGCAGTAGGACAGGGAGGAGCACTGAAGCTTTCTTT	CASSRTGRSTEAFF
TRBV28	-	TRBJ2-1	many	TGTGCCAGCAGTTTAGTATACTATGAGCAGTTCTTC	CASSLVYYEQFF
TRBV9	TRBD2	TRBJ2-7	few	TGTGCCAGCAATCGCGGGGGGGGAGCCTACGAGCAGTACTTC	CASNRGGGAYEQYF
TRBV20-1	-	TRBJ2-7	few	TGCAGTGCTAGACAGGGGGCTGGGCGGGAGTTGGGGGAGCAGTACTTC	CSARQGAGRELGEQYF
TRBV6-5	-	TRBJ2-1	-	TGTGCCAGCAGTTACTCGACAGCTTACAATGAGCAGTTCTTC	CASSYSTAYNEQFF
TRBV7-3	-	TRBJ1-1	-	TGTGCCAGCAGCTTAAGCCGGGGCCCGCCCTTGAACACTGAAGCTTTCTTT	CASSLSRGPPLNTEAFF
TRBV30	-	TRBJ1-1	once	TGTGCCTGGAGCATCGGGACTCCCACTAGAGCTTTCTTT	CAWSIGTPTRAFF
TRBV29-1	-	TRBJ2-7	few	TGCAGCGTAAACTCGGGATTTCACAACTACGAGCAGTACTTC	CSVNSGFHNYEQYF
TRBV6-6	-	TRBJ1-1	-	TGTGCCAGCAGTCGAGCCTCCGGGACACAAGGGACTGAAGCTTTCTTT	CASSRASGTQGTEAFF
TRBV29-1	-	TRBJ1-1	-	TGCAGCGTTGCAATGAGACACACGAACACTGAAGCTTTCTTT	CSVAMRHTNTEAFF
TRBV7-9	-	TRBJ2-7	few	TGTGCCAGCAGCTTGATATACGAGCAGTACTTC	CASSLIYEQYF
TRBV18	-	TRBJ1-3	few	TGTGCCAGCTCACCGCGTCAAACAGGGACCTCTGGAAACACCATATATTTT	CASSPRQTGTSGNTIYF
TRBV9	-	TRBJ2-5	many	TGTGCCAGCAGCGTCTTAGCGGAGATGGGTGCGGGGCAAGAGACCCAGTACTTC	CASSVLAEMGAGQETQYF
TRBV6-1	-	TRBJ1-2	few	TGTGCCAGCAGTGAAGAGGGGTTATATGGCTACACCTTC	CASSEEGLYGYTF
TRBV20-1	-	TRBJ2-1	many	TGCAGTGCTAGACTAGTCGCGGAGCAGTTCTTC	CSARLVAEQFF
TRBV6-5	-	TRBJ1-2	-	TGTGCCAGCAGTTACCGGGGTGAACCTGGGGCGTATGGCTACACCTTC	CASSYRGEPGAYGYTF
TRBV9	-	TRBJ2-7	many	TGTGCCAGCAGCGTAAACCCGAGCTCCTACGAGCAGTACTTC	CASSVNPSSYEQYF
TRBV9	-	TRBJ2-7	few	TGTGCCAGCAGCCCAAGACCCTCATCCTACGAGCAGTACTTC	CASSPRPSSYEQYF
TRBV9	-	TRBJ2-1	-	TGTGCCAGCAGCGTAGGGCCGGTGGAGCAGTTCTTC	CASSVGPVEQFF
TRBV12-2	-	TRBJ2-2	-	TGTGCAAGTCGCTTAACTAGAATCACCGGGGAGCTGTTTTTT	CASRLTRITGELFF
TRBV5-6	-	TRBJ2-1	-	TGTGCCAGCAGCTTGGTTTATCGGACAGAGCAGTTCTTC	CASSLVYRTEQFF
TRBV6-2/TRBV6-3	TRBD2	TRBJ2-1	few	TGTGCCAGCAGTAAAGGGGATAGCGGGAACTCCGGTGAGCAGTTCTTC	CASSKGDSGNSGEQFF
TRBV6-6	-	TRBJ2-1	many	TGTGCCAGCAGGGGGAGTGAGCAGTTCTTC	CASRGSEQFF
TRBV7-2	-	TRBJ2-4	-	TGTGCCAGCAGCTGGACCGTACAATTAGCCAAAAACATTCAGTACTTC	CASSWTVQLAKNIQYF
TRBV28	TRBD2	TRBJ2-1	few	TGTGCCAGCAGCCACTGGACTAGCGGGAGGACCCATGAGCAGTTCTTC	CASSHWTSGRTHEQFF
TRBV6-2/TRBV6-3	-	TRBJ2-1	-	TGTGCCAGCAGAACGACCCCAGACAATGCCGGGTTCTTC	CASRTTPDNAGFF
TRBV5-1	TRBD1	TRBJ2-7	-	TGCGCCAGCAGCTTGCCTTCGACAGGGCTCGTCTACGAGCAGTACTTC	CASSLPSTGLVYEQYF
TRBV6-2/TRBV6-3	TRBD1	TRBJ1-1	few	TGTGCCAGCAGCTACCCAGGGGGGTCGGGCACTGAAGCTTTCTTT	CASSYPGGSGTEAFF
TRBV29-1	-	TRBJ2-3	many	TGCAGCGTTGGCGGGAGCACAGATACGCAGTATTTT	CSVGGSTDTQYF
TRBV27	-	TRBJ2-3	-	TGTGCCAGCAGTTTATCCCCCCCTGCGAGCACAGATACGCAGTATTTT	CASSLSPPASTDTQYF
TRBV6-5	-	TRBJ1-3	-	TGTGCCACCAAAGCCCCTCCTGGAAACACCATATATTTT	CATKAPPGNTIYF
TRBV15	-	TRBJ2-3	-	TGTGCCACCAGCACAGGGACATCGGTTAGCACAGATACGCAGTATTTT	CATSTGTSVSTDTQYF
TRBV20-1	TRBD2	TRBJ2-3	-	TGCAGTGCTGGGGATTGGCGGGAGCGGTTCACAGATACGCAGTATTTT	CSAGDWRERFTDTQYF